This T cell receptor beta chain was sequenced during a study of blood T cell repertoires in COVID-19. At the level of the study: T cells, B-cell-depleted T cells, or PBMCs provided the cDNA or gDNA that served as material.

Source study methods: Estimated nucleated cell counts came from reference gene primer amplification. Sequencing used immunoSEQ multiplex PCR; TCRdb keeps in-frame clones, though not all of them. The V and J calls and clone size come from that table; D and trimming were worked out from the DNA. The repertoire consists of some 160,000 clones, with around 88% occurring once and the leading ten covering roughly a fifth. The CDR3 covers 17 residues. Germline V gene sequence: CDR1 SGDLS, CDR2 YYNGEE. V dropped 3 bases and J dropped 8; count of bases not matched to a gene: 8. Sequencing was carried out using peripheral blood. The clonotype originates from a woman in her seventies who had recovered from COVID-19. The gene calls are TRBV9 and TRBJ2-1, with TRBD2 matching 16 bases. DNA for the CDR3: TGTGCCAGCAGCGACGGGACTAGCGGGAGGGCCGGCCATGAGCAGTTCTTC. Translated: CASSDGTSGRAGHEQFF.